Following are 4 T cell receptor beta chains from one sample sequenced in a study of blood T cell repertoires in COVID-19. Measured with immunoSEQ multiplex PCR; TCRdb has only the in-frame clones, and not every one. The sample has about 130,000 clones; around 88% are singletons. Sequencing was carried out using PBMCs or T cells enriched from blood (not recorded which). The receptor source for this set is a woman between 50 and 59 years old who had recovered from COVID-19.

The chain joins TRBV11-3 to TRBJ1-2, with 7 positions matching TRBD1. With 1 base clipped from V and 6 bases from J, the junction kept 8 bases outside the gene matches. From germline, CDR1 is SGHNT and CDR2 YENEEA. The CDR3 contains 15 residues. DNA of the CDR3: TGTGCCAGCAGCTTAGCCCGGGGACAGAAGGATGGCTACACCTTC. Amino acid sequence: CASSLARGQKDGYTF.

V and J are TRBV5-1 and TRBJ2-1; TRBD2 agrees at 9 bases. This CDR3 contains 17 residues. V lost 3 bases and J lost 2; bases outside the gene matches: 9. The V gene's germline CDR1 is SGHRS and CDR2 YFSETQ. The CDR3: CASSYPSSGGPYNEQFF. The CDR3 DNA reads as TGCGCCAGCAGCTACCCGAGTAGCGGGGGCCCCTACAATGAGCAGTTCTTC. The full variable domain, rest sourced from reference TRBV5-1 and TRBJ2-1, is KAGVTQTPRYLIKTRGQQVTLSCSPISGHRSVSWYQQTPGQGLQFLFEYFSETQRNKGNFPGRFSGRQFSNSRSEMNVSTLELGDSALYLCASSYPSSGGPYNEQFFGPGTRLTVL.

This clone has a single count. The chain couples TRBV5-1 to TRBJ2-7; 10 positions match TRBD1. CDR3 length: 15 residues. CDR1 is SGHRS and CDR2 is YFSETQ in the germline V gene. The ends lost 0 bases at V and 4 bases at J; junction bases unmatched: 4. The CDR3 DNA reads as TGCGCCAGCAGCTTGGGACAGGGGGCGCCTTACGAGCAGTACTTC. Protein sequence: CASSLGQGAPYEQYF.

This clone showed up many times. The chain carries TRBV4-1 and TRBJ2-7; D is undetermined. Germline CDR1 reads MGHRA; CDR2 reads YSYEKL. The CDR3 is 14 residues long. The V end lost 1 base, the J end lost 7 bases, and 14 bases lay between the germline ends. The CDR3: CASSQGISGREQYF. In DNA form, the CDR3 reads TGCGCCAGCAGCCAAGGAATATCAGGCCGAGAGCAGTACTTC.